Listed below are T cell receptor beta chains from one sample, sequenced in a study of tumor-infiltrating lymphocytes in oesophageal squamous cell carcinoma. TCRdb re-called the PCR reads through MiXCR, storing one row per CDR3 protein. This table has 6,200 or so distinct CDR3 sequences, roughly 15% appearing once. The sequenced sample was normal esophageal tissue next to the tumor. These receptors were obtained from a male donor with esophageal squamous cell carcinoma. CDR3s include the opening cysteine and the closing phenylalanine or tryptophan. D genes are given only for firm matches. For some rows the clone size is stated as once, few or many, or as a class when expanded; others skip it.

d_call	clone_size	j_call	v_call	cdr3_aa	cdr3_nt
TRBD1	many	TRBJ1-4	TRBV27	CASSLLGGPGGTNEKLFF	TGTGCCAGCAGTTTATTGGGCGGTCCAGGGGGCACTAATGAAAAACTGTTTTTT
-	many	TRBJ1-2	TRBV5-5	CASSSGPQLGYGYTF	TGTGCCAGCAGCTCCGGGCCCCAACTCGGTTATGGCTACACCTTC
TRBD2	many	TRBJ2-5	TRBV27	CASSSLAGGRGTQYF	TGTGCCAGCAGTTCTTTAGCGGGGGGGCGGGGGACCCAGTACTTC
-	many	TRBJ2-4	TRBV6-1	CASRTGGSENSPLHF	TGTGCCAGCAGGACGGGGGGCAGCGAGAATTCACCCCTCCACTTC
-	many	TRBJ2-1	TRBV19	CASSIRGRYNEQFF	TGTGCCAGTAGTATTCGGGGTAGATACAATGAGCAGTTCTTC
-	-	TRBJ1-2	TRBV19	CATNPTGSNYGYTF	TGTGCCACCAATCCGACAGGTTCTAACTATGGCTACACCTTC
-	large	TRBJ1-1	TRBV12-3/TRBV12-4	CASTHILNTEAFF	TGTGCCAGCACCCACATACTGAACACTGAAGCTTTCTTT
TRBD2	large	TRBJ2-5	TRBV7-9	CASSLSAGARETQYF	TGTGCCAGCAGCTTATCAGCGGGGGCCAGGGAGACCCAGTACTTC
-	many	TRBJ2-3	TRBV27	CASRLQGRDTDTQYF	TGTGCCAGCAGACTACAGGGAAGGGACACAGATACGCAGTATTTT
TRBD1	-	TRBJ2-7	TRBV2	CASRVGQGQYEQYF	TGTGCCAGCAGGGTGGGACAGGGGCAATACGAGCAGTACTTC
TRBD1	medium-sized	TRBJ2-7	TRBV7-8	CASKTTGGEQYF	TGTGCCAGCAAAACCACAGGGGGCGAGCAGTACTTC
-	many	TRBJ2-6	TRBV28	CASNRGGDSGANVLTF	TGTGCCAGCAATCGAGGGGGAGACTCTGGGGCCAACGTCCTGACTTTC
-	medium-sized	TRBJ1-1	TRBV7-9	CASRPAVAEAFF	TGTGCCAGCAGACCAGCCGTGGCTGAAGCTTTCTTT
TRBD2	many	TRBJ2-7	TRBV6-1	CASSRSTSGGSYEQYF	TGTGCCAGCAGTAGATCGACTAGCGGGGGCTCCTACGAGCAGTACTTC
-	many	TRBJ1-1	TRBV6-4	CASSVDSYTEAFF	TGTGCCAGCAGTGTGGACAGCTACACTGAAGCTTTCTTT
-	many	TRBJ1-2	TRBV12-3/TRBV12-4	CASSLGPGDYGYTF	TGTGCCAGCAGTTTAGGCCCAGGGGACTATGGCTACACCTTC
-	medium-sized	TRBJ1-1	TRBV12-3/TRBV12-4	CASRETQGSEAFF	TGTGCCAGCAGAGAAACACAGGGTAGCGAAGCTTTCTTT
-	many	TRBJ1-2	TRBV6-1	CASSEEGNYGYTF	TGTGCCAGCAGTGAAGAAGGAAACTATGGCTACACCTTC
-	many	TRBJ2-5	TRBV6-1	CASRFRGIGVPQYF	TGTGCCAGCAGGTTCAGGGGAATCGGGGTTCCCCAGTACTTC
-	few	TRBJ1-1	TRBV5-4	CASTAQGRMNTEAFF	TGTGCCAGCACCGCACAGGGACGGATGAACACTGAAGCTTTCTTT
-	many	TRBJ1-5	TRBV4-1	CASSQDPGVGNQPQHF	TGCGCCAGCAGCCAAGATCCGGGGGTCGGCAATCAGCCCCAGCATTTT
TRBD1	many	TRBJ2-2	TRBV28	CASRRMGQGSGELFF	TGTGCCAGCAGGCGGATGGGACAGGGCAGCGGGGAGCTGTTTTTT
-	many	TRBJ1-6	TRBV11-2	CASSPQSSYNSPLHF	TGTGCCAGCAGCCCACAGAGCTCCTATAATTCACCCCTCCACTTC
-	medium-sized	TRBJ2-1	TRBV7-8	CASSPGTLGHNEQFF	TGTGCCAGCAGCCCCGGGACATTGGGGCACAATGAGCAGTTCTTC
TRBD1	many	TRBJ2-6	TRBV10-3	CAIGQGAAGANVLTF	TGTGCCATCGGACAGGGGGCTGCCGGGGCCAACGTCCTGACTTTC
TRBD2	medium-sized	TRBJ2-1	TRBV11-2	CASSLDRAGGYNEQFF	TGTGCCAGCAGCTTAGATAGGGCGGGGGGGTACAATGAGCAGTTCTTC
-	many	TRBJ2-4	TRBV11-2	CASSRLDAFAKNIQYF	TGTGCCAGCAGCCGGCTGGATGCCTTCGCCAAAAACATTCAGTACTTC
-	many	TRBJ2-5	TRBV5-1	CASSLSAAQETQYF	TGCGCCAGCAGCTTGTCAGCAGCACAAGAGACCCAGTACTTC
TRBD2	many	TRBJ2-1	TRBV12-3/TRBV12-4	CASSSLAGGGSSYNEQFF	TGTGCCAGCAGTTCACTAGCGGGGGGGGGGAGCTCCTACAATGAGCAGTTCTTC
TRBD2	many	TRBJ2-2	TRBV5-6	CASSLRLAGLNTGELFF	TGTGCCAGCAGCCTAAGACTAGCGGGGTTAAACACCGGGGAGCTGTTTTTT
-	-	TRBJ1-4	TRBV5-5	CASTRRASDEKLFF	TGTGCCAGCACCAGGCGGGCCTCCGATGAAAAACTGTTTTTT
TRBD1	many	TRBJ1-4	TRBV5-6	CASSLAGGGEKLFF	TGTGCCAGCAGCTTGGCAGGGGGAGGTGAAAAACTGTTTTTT
TRBD1	few	TRBJ2-7	TRBV5-6	CASSLLRGLAEQYF	TGTGCCAGCAGCTTGCTCAGGGGGCTGGCCGAGCAGTACTTC
-	many	TRBJ2-1	TRBV5-4	CASSPLGDEQFF	TGTGCCAGCTCTCCGCTGGGAGATGAGCAGTTCTTC
-	many	TRBJ2-3	TRBV12-3/TRBV12-4	CASSLWPLQF	TGTGCCAGCAGTTTATGGCCCCTCCAATTC
-	many	TRBJ1-1	TRBV5-1	CASSLKGPEEAFF	TGCGCCAGCAGCTTGAAGGGGCCGGAGGAAGCTTTCTTT
-	many	TRBJ1-1	TRBV28	CASSFYLMNTEAFF	TGTGCCAGCAGTTTCTATTTAATGAACACTGAAGCTTTCTTT
-	medium-sized	TRBJ2-1	TRBV6-6	CASSYPGQTYNEQFF	TGTGCCAGCAGTTACCCGGGTCAAACCTACAATGAGCAGTTCTTC
TRBD2	-	TRBJ2-1	TRBV7-4	CAGGVGLVNEQFF	TGTGCGGGCGGCGTGGGACTAGTTAATGAGCAGTTCTTC
-	many	TRBJ2-2	TRBV19	CASTSYTGELFF	TGTGCCAGTACCAGTTACACCGGGGAGCTGTTTTTT
-	many	TRBJ2-3	TRBV5-1	CASSGGQGNTDTQYF	TGCGCCAGCAGCGGGGGGCAGGGGAACACAGATACGCAGTATTTT
-	-	TRBJ2-5	TRBV6-1	CDLSGSTDTQYF	TGTGATCTAAGCGGTAGCACAGATACGCAGTACTTC
-	medium-sized	TRBJ2-7	TRBV7-9	CASSFQGRSYEQYF	TGTGCCAGCAGCTTCCAGGGGAGGTCCTACGAGCAGTACTTC
-	-	TRBJ1-2	TRBV28	CASSIASKDGYTF	TGTGCCAGCAGTATTGCCAGCAAGGACGGCTACACCTTC
-	few	TRBJ2-6	TRBV2	CASSNSPGANVLTF	TGTGCCAGCAGTAACAGCCCCGGGGCCAACGTCCTGACTTTC